The 12 T cell receptor beta chains reported below all come from one sample, sequenced in a study of neoadjuvant anti-PD-1 for oral cavity cancer. Here immunoSEQ multiplex PCR was the method, and the copy in TCRdb shows in-frame clones only, minus some. The sample gives about 72,000 clones, around 82% of which show up once; around 3.2% is in the top ten. The sample was PBMCs, taken before nivolumab (anti-PD-1) treatment. Receptors were obtained from a person aged 40 to 85 with oral cavity squamous cell carcinoma.

The rearrangement uses TRBV11-3 and TRBJ2-6; TRBD1 is a possible D gene (6 bases). Germline V gives CDR1 SGHNT, CDR2 YENEEA. With 5 bases removed from V and 0 bases from J, the gap between germline ends came to 20 bases. This CDR3 region has 19 residues. For the CDR3, the DNA is TGTGCCAGCAGCCCCGAGGGACACACCAAGAGCTCTGGGGCCAACGTCCTGACTTTC. This encodes CASSPEGHTKSSGANVLTF.

V usage is TRBV21-1 and J usage is TRBJ2-7. TRBV21-1 is flagged as a pseudogene. The CDR3 covers 18 residues. The CDR3 coding sequence is TGTGCCAGCAGCAAAGAAGTAAGCGGGGACAGCCCGAGTTACGAGCAGTACTTC. Translation gives CASSKEVSGDSPSYEQYF.

The chain couples TRBV11-2 to TRBJ2-1; no reliable D call. With 5 bases removed from V and 4 bases from J, the gap between germline ends came to 21 bases. Germline V gives CDR1 SGHAT, CDR2 FQNNGV. This CDR3 has 17 amino acids. The DNA for the CDR3 is TGTGCCAGCAGCCCCATCTGGTACCGTTATCGATACAATGAGCAGTTCTTC. It encodes CASSPIWYRYRYNEQFF.

This clone was counted a few times. This chain joins TRBV5-4 and TRBJ2-7; D is possibly TRBD2 (6 bases). Germline CDR1 is SGHNT and CDR2 is YYREEE (reference sequence). V lost 0 bases, J lost 7 bases, and 14 bases lay in between. There are 14 residues in the CDR3. CDR3 residues: CASSLGGMEGEQYF. In DNA form, the CDR3 reads TGTGCCAGCAGCTTGGGGGGGATGGAGGGAGAGCAGTACTTC. The complete variable domain, with remaining parts taken from reference TRBV5-4 and TRBJ2-7, reads ETGVTQSPTHLIKTRGQQVTLRCSSQSGHNTVSWYQQALGQGPQFIFQYYREEENGRGNFPPRFSGLQFPNYSSELNVNALELDDSALYLCASSLGGMEGEQYFGPGTRLTVT.

The chain joins TRBV6-6 to TRBJ2-1; D may be TRBD2 (5 bases). Germline V gives CDR1 MNHNY, CDR2 SVGAGI (reference sequence). Trimming pared 3 bases from V and 8 bases from J, leaving 5 bases between. The CDR3 length is 11 residues. The DNA for the CDR3 is TGTGCCAGCAGTTATAGCGATGAGCAGTTCTTC. It encodes CASSYSDEQFF.

V usage is TRBV7-3 and J usage is TRBJ2-3; 13 bases fit TRBD2. This CDR3 comprises 15 residues. Looked up from germline, CDR1 is SGHTA and CDR2 is FQGTGA. Unmatched junction bases numbered 1, after V lost 4 bases and J lost 3 bases. The CDR3 DNA reads TGTGCCAGCAGCTCGGGACTAGCGGGGACAGATACGCAGTATTTT. It is translated as CASSSGLAGTDTQYF. The full variable domain, completed using reference TRBV7-3 and TRBJ2-3, is GAGVSQTPSNKVTEKGKYVELRCDPISGHTALYWYRQSLGQGPEFLIYFQGTGAADDSGLPNDRFFAVRPEGSVSTLKIQRTERGDSAVYLCASSSGLAGTDTQYFGPGTRLTVL.

The chain links TRBV6-1 to TRBJ2-1; D unclear. The germline V gene has CDR1 MNHNS and CDR2 SASEGT. Trimming removed 3 bases at V and 5 bases at J, with 14 bases between. The CDR3 loop spans 15 amino acids. The CDR3, as DNA: TGTGCCAGCAGTGAGGAGCAGGTAATTAACAATGAGCAGTTCTTC. Translation gives CASSEEQVINNEQFF.

In this sample, this clone turned up a few times. The rearrangement links TRBV5-8 to TRBJ2-5; D not certain. The ends were cut back, 2 bases at V and 1 base at J, with 9 bases in the middle. This CDR3 spans 14 amino acids. CDR1 and CDR2 from the germline V gene are SGHTS and YDEGEE. The CDR3 DNA reads TGTGCCAGCAGCTTTTCCCAGCTCCAAGAGACCCAGTACTTC. This gives the protein CASSFSQLQETQYF. Looking up the rest from reference TRBV5-8 and TRBJ2-5 gives the full variable domain: EAGVTQSPTHLIKTRGQQATLRCSPISGHTSVYWYQQALGLGLQFLLWYDEGEERNRGNFPPRFSGRQFPNYSSELNVNALELEDSALYLCASSFSQLQETQYFGPGTRLLVL.

The table lists this clone with a count of one. The gene calls are TRBV29-1 and TRBJ1-2, with D unresolved. Germline CDR1 and CDR2: SQVTM and ANQGSEA. This CDR3 region has 17 residues. V was trimmed by 6 bases and J by 6 bases, leaving 29 bases between them. The CDR3 DNA is TGCAGCGTCCACCCCCTCCTAATGAGTAGGGCCGACAATGGCTACACCTTC. It yields the protein CSVHPLLMSRADNGYTF.

The chain combines TRBV9 with TRBJ2-2; 7 bases agree with TRBD2. The germline gives CDR1 SGDLS, CDR2 YYNGEE. This CDR3 is 17 amino acids long. The V gene end was trimmed by 1 base and the J gene end by 5 bases; junction bases not matched to a gene: 11. For the CDR3, the DNA is TGTGCCAGCAGCGTAAGGGCGGGAGATGGTTATACCGGGGAGCTGTTTTTT. As protein: CASSVRAGDGYTGELFF.

V and J are TRBV10-1 and TRBJ2-5; 7 bases agree with TRBD1. The J call may be mistaken, given a closer DNA end match to TRBJ2-7. This CDR3 has 17 residues. Germline CDR1 and CDR2: WNHNN and SYGVQD (reference sequence). CDR3 sequence (DNA): TGCGCCAGCAGTTATGTCCCTTTACAGGGGATTAACTACGAGCAGTACTTC. Its translation: CASSYVPLQGINYEQYF.

CDR3 in DNA: TGTGCCATCAGTGAGTCTGGGACAGGGAGCACAGATACGCAGTATTTT. This gives the protein CAISESGTGSTDTQYF. This chain joins TRBV10-3 and TRBJ2-3; TRBD1 matches 9 bases. This CDR3 has 16 amino acids. From germline, CDR1 is ENHRY and CDR2 SYGVKD. Trimming cost V 0 bases and J 0 bases; bases outside gene matches: 1.